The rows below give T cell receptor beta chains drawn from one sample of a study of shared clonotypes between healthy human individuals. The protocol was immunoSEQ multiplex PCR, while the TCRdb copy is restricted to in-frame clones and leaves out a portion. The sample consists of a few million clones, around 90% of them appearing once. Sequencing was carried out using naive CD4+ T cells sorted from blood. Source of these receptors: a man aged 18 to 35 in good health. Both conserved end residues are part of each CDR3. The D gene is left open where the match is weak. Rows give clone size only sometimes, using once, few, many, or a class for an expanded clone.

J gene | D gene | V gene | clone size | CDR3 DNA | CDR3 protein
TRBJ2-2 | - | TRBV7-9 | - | TGTGCCAGCAGCTTAGAGGGGATCGCCGGGGAGCTGTTTTTT | CASSLEGIAGELFF
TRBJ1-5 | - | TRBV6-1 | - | TGTGCCACCCTAGAGGGGTTTAGCAATCAGCCCCAGCATTTT | CATLEGFSNQPQHF
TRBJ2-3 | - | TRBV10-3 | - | TGTGCCATCAGTGAAGACACCACAGATACGCAGTATTTT | CAISEDTTDTQYF
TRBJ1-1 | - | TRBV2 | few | TGTGCCAGCAAGGGGGGGTTTGGTGAAGCTTTCTTT | CASKGGFGEAFF
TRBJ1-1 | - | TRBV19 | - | TGTGCCAGTACTGTTGGGGGGGCTAGGACTGAAGCTTTCTTT | CASTVGGARTEAFF
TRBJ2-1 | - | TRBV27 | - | TGTGCCAGCAGTATCCGGGACCCTCTCAATGAGCAGTTCTTC | CASSIRDPLNEQFF
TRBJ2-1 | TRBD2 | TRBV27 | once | TGTGCCAGCAGGGAAGGGACTAGCGGGGGGAATGAGCAGTTCTTC | CASREGTSGGNEQFF
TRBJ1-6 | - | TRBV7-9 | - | TGTGCCAGCAGCTTAGTTGGCGGCGAAAGCTCCTATAATTCACCCCTCCACTTT | CASSLVGGESSYNSPLHF
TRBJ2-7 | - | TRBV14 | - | TGTGCCAGCAGCCCAGGGCCCGGGTTGAGCGAGCAGTACTTC | CASSPGPGLSEQYF
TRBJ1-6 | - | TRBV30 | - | TGTGCCTGGGCGGGACGGAATTCACCCCTCCACTTT | CAWAGRNSPLHF
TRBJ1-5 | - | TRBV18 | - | TGTGCCAGCTCACCGATATCAGGGGTCAGGCAGCCCCAGCATTTT | CASSPISGVRQPQHF
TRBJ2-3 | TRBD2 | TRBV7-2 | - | TGTGCCAGCAGGAGTAGCGGGAGGGCGGGAGATACGCAGTATTTT | CASRSSGRAGDTQYF
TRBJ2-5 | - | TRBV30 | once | - | CAWSPLERETQYF
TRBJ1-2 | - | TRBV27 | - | TGTGCCAGCAGTTTATCGTGGGGGGTGGCGGGGAGCCTCAACTATGGCTACACCTTC | CASSLSWGVAGSLNYGYTF
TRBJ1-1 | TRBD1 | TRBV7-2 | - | TGTGCCAGCAGAGGGGTCTTCAGGGGGCGCGACACTGAAGCTTTCTTT | CASRGVFRGRDTEAFF
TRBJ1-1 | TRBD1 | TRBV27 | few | TGTGCCAGCAGAACAGGGGCGTTCACTGAAGCTTTCTTT | CASRTGAFTEAFF
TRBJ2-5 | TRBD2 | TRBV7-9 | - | TGTGCCAGCAGCTTGACTAGCGGGGGCCGGGAGACCCAGTACTTC | CASSLTSGGRETQYF
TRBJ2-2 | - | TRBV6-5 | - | TGTGCCAGCAGTCGGACAGTGAACACCGGGGAGCTGTTTTTT | CASSRTVNTGELFF
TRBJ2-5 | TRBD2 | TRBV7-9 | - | TGTGCCAGCAGCTTAGTTCTAGCGGGGGGGCTTGAGACCCAGTACTTC | CASSLVLAGGLETQYF
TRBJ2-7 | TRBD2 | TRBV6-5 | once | TGTGCCAGCAGGCGCGGACTAGCGGTTTTCTACGAGCAGTACTTC | CASRRGLAVFYEQYF
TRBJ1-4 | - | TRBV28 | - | TGTGCCAGCAGTTTTCTAGATACAACTAATGAAAAACTGTTTTTT | CASSFLDTTNEKLFF
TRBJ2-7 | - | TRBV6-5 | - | TGTGCCAGCGGGCGGGCAGCAATTACCTACGAGCAGTACTTC | CASGRAAITYEQYF
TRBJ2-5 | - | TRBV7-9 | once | TGTGCCAGCAGCCTCGTCCCAGGGCTAGAGACCCAGTACTTC | CASSLVPGLETQYF
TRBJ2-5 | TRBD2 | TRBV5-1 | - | TGCGCCAGCAGCTTGATAGTTAGCGGGGGGGCCAAGACCCAGTACTTC | CASSLIVSGGAKTQYF
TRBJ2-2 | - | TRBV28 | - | TGTGCCAGCAGAAGAGACCTCACCGGGGAGCTGTTTTTT | CASRRDLTGELFF
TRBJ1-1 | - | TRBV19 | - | TGTGCCACCTCGGACGGGGGGCTGGGAATCCCGAACACTGAAGCTTTCTTT | CATSDGGLGIPNTEAFF
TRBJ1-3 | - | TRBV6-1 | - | TGTGCCAGCAGTGAAGTATTAGGGAGCTCTGGAAACACCATATATTTT | CASSEVLGSSGNTIYF
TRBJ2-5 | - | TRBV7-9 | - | TGTGCCAGCAGCCGACCACCCTGGGCAGGGAGAGGGCCAGAGACCCAGTACTTC | CASSRPPWAGRGPETQYF
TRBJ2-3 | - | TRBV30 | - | TGTGCCTGGAGTGTTGGGGAAGCGACTATCACAGATACGCAGTATTTT | CAWSVGEATITDTQYF
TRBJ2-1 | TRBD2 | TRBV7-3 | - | TGTGCCAGCAGCTTAAATTCGTTGGGAGGGGACAATGAGCAGTTCTTC | CASSLNSLGGDNEQFF
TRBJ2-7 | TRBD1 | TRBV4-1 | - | TGCGCCAGCAGCCAAGACGGGACAGGGCGAAACGAGCAGTACTTC | CASSQDGTGRNEQYF
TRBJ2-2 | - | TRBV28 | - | TGTGCCAGCAGTTTATACATGGGCACCGGGGAGCTGTTTTTT | CASSLYMGTGELFF
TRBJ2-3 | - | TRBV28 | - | TGTGCCAGCAGTAAAATGACAGGAAGCACAGATACGCAGTATTTT | CASSKMTGSTDTQYF
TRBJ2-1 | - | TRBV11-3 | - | TGTGCCAGCAGCTACAGGCCGGGTGGTGAGCAGTTCTTC | CASSYRPGGEQFF
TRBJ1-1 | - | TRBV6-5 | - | TGTGCCAGCAGTTACTCAGGGCGAATGAACACTGAAGCTTTCTTT | CASSYSGRMNTEAFF
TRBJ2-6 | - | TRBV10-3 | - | TGTGCCATCAGTGCGGAGTCTGGGGCCAACGTCCTGACTTTC | CAISAESGANVLTF
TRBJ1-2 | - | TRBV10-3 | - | TGTGCCATCAGTGAGGGGGTAGTAGATGGCTACACCTTC | CAISEGVVDGYTF
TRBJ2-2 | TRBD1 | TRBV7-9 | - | TGTGCCAGCAGCCCTCACAGGGGCTCGAACACCGGGGAGCTGTTTTTT | CASSPHRGSNTGELFF
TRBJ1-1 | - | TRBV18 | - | TGTGCCAGCTCACCACTCCGGGAGGGGAACACTGAAGCTTTCTTT | CASSPLREGNTEAFF
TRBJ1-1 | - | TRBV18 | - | TGTGCCAGCTCACCAAGGGACTCAGGCACTGAAGCTTTCTTT | CASSPRDSGTEAFF
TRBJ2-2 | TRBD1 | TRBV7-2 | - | TGTGCCAGCAGCTTAGCGCCGCAGGGGGCCGGGACCGGGGAGCTGTTTTTT | CASSLAPQGAGTGELFF
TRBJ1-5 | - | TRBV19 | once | TGTGCCAGTAGTATCAGGAGCTATAGTACGGTTCAGCCCCAGCATTTT | CASSIRSYSTVQPQHF
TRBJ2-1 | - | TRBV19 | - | TGTGCCAGTAGCCCGTTATCCTCCTACAATGAGCAGTTCTTC | CASSPLSSYNEQFF
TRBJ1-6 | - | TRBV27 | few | TGTGCCAGCAGTTTCCGCGGTTCACCCCTCCACTTT | CASSFRGSPLHF
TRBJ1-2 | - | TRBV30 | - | TGTGCCTGGAGTGCCAGGGGAAACTATGGCTACACCTTC | CAWSARGNYGYTF